These 14 T cell receptor beta chains share one sample of origin, sequenced in a study of T cell responses to AZD1222 COVID-19 vaccine. Some clones are missing from TCRdb's copy, which holds only in-frame ones; the method was immunoSEQ multiplex PCR. The data show roughly 140,000 clones, around nine tenths seen once. The sequencing here drew on peripheral blood, taken on day 0 of AZD1222 vaccination. The receptors stem from an adult in good health.

The chain recombines TRBV9 with TRBJ2-3; TRBD2 matches at 9 bases. Germline assignment: CDR1 SGDLS and CDR2 YYNGEE. CDR3 length equals 16 residues. After removal of 4 bases from V and 4 bases from J, the junction contained 10 bases not matched to a gene. CDR3 bases: TGTGCCAGCAGCCTAACGGTAGCGGGAGAACCAGATACGCAGTATTTT. It codes for CASSLTVAGEPDTQYF. Full variable domain (rest looked up from reference TRBV9 and TRBJ2-3): DSGVTQTPKHLITATGQRVTLRCSPRSGDLSVYWYQQSLDQGLQFLIQYYNGEERAKGNILERFSAQQFPDLHSELNLSSLELGDSALYFCASSLTVAGEPDTQYFGPGTRLTVL.

The V and J genes are TRBV29-1 and TRBJ2-1; D is possibly TRBD1 (5 bases). The CDR3 totals 13 residues. Germline V gene sequence: CDR1 SQVTM, CDR2 ANQGSEA. The V gene lost 4 bases and the J gene lost 9 bases, with 16 bases spanning the gap. In nucleotides, the CDR3 is TGCAGCGTTGTAGATCAATTAAGGGGTGAGCAGTTCTTC. Protein sequence: CSVVDQLRGEQFF.

The genes are TRBV9 and TRBJ2-1, with 11 bases fitting TRBD2. The germline CDR1 and CDR2 sequences are SGDLS and YYNGEE. Trimming removed 0 bases from V and 9 bases from J; junction bases left unmatched: 5. This CDR3 is 15 amino acids long. CDR3 nucleotides: TGTGCCAGCAGCGTAGATAGCGGGGGGGGCGGTGAGCAGTTCTTC. Protein product: CASSVDSGGGGEQFF.

The chain links TRBV28 to TRBJ2-7, with a weak D call TRBD2 (7 bases). CDR1 is MDHEN, CDR2 SYDVKM, per germline. V shed 3 bases and J shed 1 base, with 22 bases lying between them. The CDR3 consists of 18 residues. As DNA, the CDR3 is TGTGCCAGCAGTTTTGTAGGCAGGGGAGGGTTTCTTTCCTACGAGCAGTACTTC. Its protein is CASSFVGRGGFLSYEQYF.

This rearrangement joins TRBV19 to TRBJ2-6; D gene ambiguous. Per the germline V gene, CDR1 is LNHDA and CDR2 is SQIVND (reference sequence). V shed 3 bases and J shed 0 bases, with 6 bases lying between them. The CDR3 length is 15 residues. The DNA for the CDR3 is TGTGCCAGTAGTATTCTTCACTCTGGGGCCAACGTCCTGACTTTC. Translated: CASSILHSGANVLTF.

The chain combines TRBV6-1 with TRBJ1-2; no firm D call. V lost 2 bases and J 5 bases, leaving 18 bases between the germline ends. The CDR3 has 16 amino acids. Germline values: CDR1 MNHNS, CDR2 SASEGT. CDR3 sequence: CASSEWEGLLTYGYTF. The CDR3 DNA is TGTGCCAGCAGTGAATGGGAAGGACTGCTTACTTATGGCTACACCTTC.

The chain employs TRBV5-1 and TRBJ2-7; unclear D gene. Germline values: CDR1 SGHRS, CDR2 YFSETQ. Trimming took off 1 base at V and 1 base at J, with 9 bases between the two ends. This CDR3 is 14 amino acids long. The CDR3 DNA reads TGCGCCAGCAGCTTGTCGGCGGATTCCTACGAGCAGTACTTC. Residues: CASSLSADSYEQYF. The full variable domain, rest sourced from reference TRBV5-1 and TRBJ2-7, is KAGVTQTPRYLIKTRGQQVTLSCSPISGHRSVSWYQQTPGQGLQFLFEYFSETQRNKGNFPGRFSGRQFSNSRSEMNVSTLELGDSALYLCASSLSADSYEQYFGPGTRLTVT.

V gene TRBV11-2 combines with J gene TRBJ2-3; 10 bases align to TRBD2. Germline CDR1 reads SGHAT; CDR2 reads FQNNGV. After removal of 5 bases from V and 1 base from J, the junction contained 15 bases not matched to a gene. This CDR3 region has 19 residues. CDR3 sequence reads: CASSQPLAGLKVGTDTQYF. The CDR3 nucleotides are TGTGCCAGCAGCCAGCCACTAGCGGGATTGAAAGTTGGCACAGATACGCAGTATTTT.

The chain carries TRBV5-4 and TRBJ2-5; 7 positions match TRBD2. Germline V lookup: CDR1 SGHNT, CDR2 YYREEE (reference sequence). CDR3 length equals 15 residues. V gave up 2 bases and J gave up 0 bases; unmatched junction bases: 4. CDR3 protein: CASSFGRAYQETQYF. CDR3 in DNA: TGTGCCAGCAGCTTTGGGAGGGCTTACCAAGAGACCCAGTACTTC. Together with reference TRBV5-4 and TRBJ2-5, the CDR3 gives the full variable domain: ETGVTQSPTHLIKTRGQQVTLRCSSQSGHNTVSWYQQALGQGPQFIFQYYREEENGRGNFPPRFSGLQFPNYSSELNVNALELDDSALYLCASSFGRAYQETQYFGPGTRLLVL.

This rearrangement joins TRBV21-1 to TRBJ2-7. TRBV21-1 counts as a pseudogene. The CDR3 covers 13 residues. CDR3 loop: CASSKGSAYEQYF. The DNA of the CDR3 is TGTGCCAGCAGCAAGGGCAGCGCCTACGAGCAGTACTTC.

This sequence joins TRBV5-1 and TRBJ1-2; possibly TRBD1 for D (6 bases). Germline CDR1 is SGHRS and CDR2 is YFSETQ. V dropped 4 bases and J dropped 2 bases, with 12 bases sitting between them. This CDR3 has 14 amino acids. CDR3 DNA sequence: TGCGCCAGCAGCGCAGGACAGCTGAACTATGGCTACACCTTC. Protein sequence: CASSAGQLNYGYTF.

The rearrangement uses TRBV5-4 and TRBJ2-1; D ambiguous. Trimming removed 0 bases from V and 8 bases from J, with 6 bases in between. CDR3 length: 12 residues. Germline V gene data show CDR1 as SGHNT and CDR2 as YYREEE (reference sequence). The CDR3 loop is CASSLGQDEQFF. In DNA form, the CDR3 reads TGTGCCAGCAGCTTGGGGCAGGATGAGCAGTTCTTC.

This chain joins TRBV7-9 and TRBJ2-2; perhaps TRBD1 as D (6 bases). The germline V gene has CDR1 SEHNR and CDR2 FQNEAQ (reference sequence). Deletions cut 5 bases from V and 9 bases from J, with 19 bases between. The CDR3 consists of 15 residues. The CDR3 nucleotides are TGTGCCAGCAGCCCCCTAAAAGGACAGTTGCGGGAGCTGTTTTTT. It is translated as CASSPLKGQLRELFF.

The rearrangement uses TRBV29-1 and TRBJ1-1; 7 positions agree with TRBD1. This CDR3 contains 15 residues. Germline V lookup: CDR1 SQVTM, CDR2 ANQGSEA. With 4 bases clipped from V and 0 bases from J, the junction kept 8 bases outside the gene matches. This CDR3 is CSVGSTDRVNTEAFF. The CDR3 DNA is TGCAGCGTTGGATCAACCGACAGGGTGAACACTGAAGCTTTCTTT.